Below, 20 T cell receptor beta chains from the same sample are listed, as sequenced in a study of a mutant IDH1 vaccine in newly diagnosed glioma. For these receptors, no antigen is known. Time point described: week 23, last vaccination. One vaccine dose held 300 ug of mutant IDH1 20-mer peptide and came with topical imiquimod. Clones were sequenced by immunoSEQ multiplex PCR, and TCRdb holds only the in-frame ones, with some missing. Of about 55,000 clones in the sample, around 80% are singletons; the top ten hold around 6.2%. The starting material was PBMCs, obtained from a glioma patient whose treatment included an IDH1 peptide vaccine. The receptors derive from a man in his forties with glioma.

V is TRBV5-6 and J is TRBJ1-6; weak D call: TRBD1 (5 bases). V was shortened by 5 bases and J by 3 bases, with 12 bases between the two germline ends. Per the germline V gene, CDR1 is SGHDT and CDR2 is YYEEEE. The CDR3 runs to 15 residues. This CDR3 reads CASSRDGGYNSPLHF. CDR3 in DNA: TGTGCCAGCAGTCGGGACGGGGGCTATAATTCACCCCTCCACTTT.

The rearrangement links TRBV4-1 to TRBJ1-2; no clear D gene. CDR1 is MGHRA and CDR2 is YSYEKL in the germline V gene. The CDR3 contains 18 residues. The V end lost 2 bases, the J end lost 5 bases, and 24 bases lay between the germline ends. The CDR3 here is CASSQSAGDWVNPYGYTF. For the CDR3, the DNA is TGCGCCAGCAGCCAAAGTGCGGGAGATTGGGTCAATCCTTATGGCTACACCTTC.

The rearrangement links TRBV7-3 to TRBJ2-3; the match to TRBD1 covers 7 bases. Germline values: CDR1 SGHTA, CDR2 FQGTGA. The CDR3 sequence is 14 residues long. V dropped 6 bases and J dropped 4; count of bases not matched to a gene: 7. This CDR3 reads CASREDRDADTQYF. Here the CDR3 DNA reads TGTGCCAGCAGGGAAGACAGGGACGCAGATACGCAGTATTTT.

This clone was recorded at least ten times. The chain links TRBV5-6 to TRBJ1-5; D is ambiguous. Germline lookup yields CDR1 SGHDT and CDR2 YYEEEE. V was shortened by 1 base and J by 1 base, with 6 bases between the two germline ends. The CDR3 contains 14 residues. CDR3 residues: CASSLFLSNQPQHF. The CDR3 DNA follows: TGTGCCAGCAGCTTGTTTCTGAGCAATCAGCCCCAGCATTTT.

This chain uses TRBV5-1 with TRBJ2-3; D is perhaps TRBD1 (5 bases). CDR1 is SGHRS and CDR2 is YFSETQ in the germline V gene. The CDR3 runs to 15 residues. Deletions cut 4 bases from V and 1 base from J, with 13 bases between. The CDR3: CASSPLGRGTDTQYF. The CDR3 region has the DNA TGCGCCAGCAGCCCCCTCGGCAGGGGCACAGATACGCAGTATTTT. The variable domain in full, completed from reference TRBV5-1 and TRBJ2-3, reads KAGVTQTPRYLIKTRGQQVTLSCSPISGHRSVSWYQQTPGQGLQFLFEYFSETQRNKGNFPGRFSGRQFSNSRSEMNVSTLELGDSALYLCASSPLGRGTDTQYFGPGTRLTVL.

The rearrangement links TRBV5-1 to TRBJ1-6; D gene ambiguous. Germline V lookup: CDR1 SGHRS, CDR2 YFSETQ. V lost 0 bases to trimming and J lost 0 bases, with 10 bases between them. The CDR3 is made up of 17 amino acids. The CDR3 is CASSLGTGSSYNSPLHF. As DNA, the CDR3 is TGCGCCAGCAGCTTGGGGACGGGCAGCTCCTATAATTCACCCCTCCACTTT. The full variable domain, rest sourced from reference TRBV5-1 and TRBJ1-6, is KAGVTQTPRYLIKTRGQQVTLSCSPISGHRSVSWYQQTPGQGLQFLFEYFSETQRNKGNFPGRFSGRQFSNSRSEMNVSTLELGDSALYLCASSLGTGSSYNSPLHFGNGTRLTVT.

V and J are TRBV18 and TRBJ1-4; 8 nucleotides match TRBD1. V lost 3 bases and J lost 12; bases outside the gene matches: 12. This CDR3 comprises 15 residues. From germline, CDR1 is KGHSH and CDR2 LQKENI. The CDR3 DNA follows: TGTGCCAGCTCACCTCAGGGGGCAAGTCCGGGACAACTGTTTTTT. Protein product: CASSPQGASPGQLFF. Combining the CDR3 with reference TRBV18 and TRBJ1-4 gives the whole variable domain NAGVMQNPRHLVRRRGQEARLRCSPMKGHSHVYWYRQLPEEGLKFMVYLQKENIIDESGMPKERFSAEFPKEGPSILRIQQVVRGDSAAYFCASSPQGASPGQLFFGSGTQLSVL.

The CDR3 DNA reads TGTGCCAGCTCTCCCCAGGGGGTCACGGCCTACGAGCAGTACTTC. This sequence encodes CASSPQGVTAYEQYF. This chain links TRBV18 with TRBJ2-7, with TRBD1 matching 7 bases. Trimming at V came to 6 bases and at J to 2 bases, leaving 10 bases not matched to a gene. The CDR3 is 15 residues long. Germline lookup yields CDR1 KGHSH and CDR2 LQKENI.

This clone was counted a single time. The chain is built from TRBV6-1 and TRBJ1-3; D is ambiguous. Trimming removed 4 bases from V and 3 bases from J, with 10 bases in between. This CDR3 spans 14 amino acids. Germline values: CDR1 MNHNS, CDR2 SASEGT. The CDR3 sequence: CASSVGGDGNTIYF. CDR3 bases: TGTGCCAGCAGTGTCGGTGGGGATGGAAACACCATATATTTT.

By share of the sample, this clone is medium-sized (0.01 to 0.1%). This chain joins TRBV27 and TRBJ1-2; 7 positions agree with TRBD1. Trimming took 5 bases from V and 3 from J; bases not matched to a gene: 6. From germline, CDR1 is MNHEY and CDR2 SMNVEV (reference sequence). This CDR3 is 14 amino acids long. DNA of the CDR3: TGTGCCAGCAGTCCGACAGGGTCCCACTATGGCTACACCTTC. Its protein is CASSPTGSHYGYTF.

The rearrangement joins TRBV4-2 to TRBJ2-5; 8 bases agree with TRBD2. Germline lookup yields CDR1 LGHNA and CDR2 YNFKEQ. This CDR3 comprises 16 residues. V trimming: 2 bases; J trimming: 2 bases; junction bases outside the gene matches: 7. This CDR3 is CASSQQRGMGQETQYF. CDR3 coding DNA: TGTGCCAGCAGCCAACAGCGGGGGATGGGACAAGAGACCCAGTACTTC.

The chain has TRBV7-2 and TRBJ1-1; a possible D gene is TRBD1 (6 bases). Germline V lookup: CDR1 SGHTA, CDR2 FQGNSA. There are 14 residues in the CDR3. Trimming removed 5 bases at V and 6 bases at J, with 16 bases between. The CDR3 protein is CASSARGGISEAFF. In nucleotides, the CDR3 is TGTGCCAGCAGCGCTAGGGGGGGGATCTCTGAAGCTTTCTTT. The complete variable domain, with remaining parts taken from reference TRBV7-2 and TRBJ1-1, reads GAGVSQSPSNKVTEKGKDVELRCDPISGHTALYWYRQSLGQGLEFLIYFQGNSAPDKSGLPSDRFSAERTGGSVSTLTIQRTQQEDSAVYLCASSARGGISEAFFGQGTRLTVV.

To note about this clone: The same CDR3 is also encoded by other DNA sequences in this sample. The V gene is TRBV30, the J gene TRBJ2-5, with TRBD2 matching over 8 bases. Germline CDR1 GTSNPN, CDR2 SVGIG (reference sequence). There are 13 residues in the CDR3. V lost 6 bases to trimming and J lost 4 bases; unmatched junction nucleotides: 7. CDR3 in amino acids: CACDLAGGETQYF. The CDR3 coding sequence is TGTGCCTGTGACCTAGCGGGTGGAGAGACCCAGTACTTC. Based on the CDR3 plus reference TRBV30 and TRBJ2-5, the full variable domain is SQTIHQWPATLVQPVGSPLSLECTVEGTSNPNLYWYRQAAGRGLQLLFYSVGIGQISSEVPQNLSASRPQDRQFILSSKKLLLSDSGFYLCACDLAGGETQYFGPGTRLLVL.

This clone was recorded many times. The chain has TRBV7-9 and TRBJ1-2; 7 bases map to TRBD1. Unmatched junction bases numbered 5, after V lost 1 base and J lost 6 bases. This CDR3 is 14 amino acids long. Looked up from germline, CDR1 is SEHNR and CDR2 is FQNEAQ (reference sequence). CDR3 protein: CASSLGDSAHGYTF. CDR3 DNA: TGTGCCAGCAGCTTAGGGGACAGTGCCCATGGCTACACCTTC.

The CDR3 reads CASSSGLAGTYEQYF. CDR3 DNA: TGTGCCAGCAGTTCGGGACTAGCGGGGACCTACGAGCAGTACTTC. V and J are TRBV6-5 and TRBJ2-7; 13 nucleotides align to TRBD2. The CDR3 is 15 amino acids. Germline loops: CDR1 MNHEY, CDR2 SVGAGI. Losses at the gene ends were 4 bases for V and 2 bases for J; bases not matched to a gene: 2.

This sequence joins TRBV6-6 and TRBJ1-5; D remains unclear. The germline V gene encodes CDR1 MNHNY and CDR2 SVGAGI (reference sequence). Trimming stripped 8 bases from V and 7 bases from J, with 12 bases between. CDR3 length: 12 residues. CDR3 DNA: TGTGCCAGCGTTCAGACGGGGCAGCCCCAGCATTTT. It encodes CASVQTGQPQHF.

The rearrangement joins TRBV2 to TRBJ1-5; TRBD1 might be the D (5 bases). This CDR3 is 14 amino acids long. Germline V gives CDR1 SNHLY, CDR2 FYNNEI. With 10 bases removed from V and 4 bases from J, the gap between germline ends came to 17 bases. CDR3 in amino acids: CATREVGANQPQHF. The CDR3 nucleotides read TGTGCCACCCGGGAGGTAGGGGCAAATCAGCCCCAGCATTTT.

This clone was counted a single time. The V gene is TRBV9, the J gene TRBJ2-1; D unresolved. The germline V gene encodes CDR1 SGDLS and CDR2 YYNGEE. Between the trimmed V and J ends, which lost 0 bases and 6 bases, there was a span of 7 bases. This CDR3 is 13 amino acids long. CDR3 region: CASSVETTNEQFF. The CDR3 DNA is TGTGCCAGCAGCGTAGAGACGACCAATGAGCAGTTCTTC.

The V and J genes are TRBV6-5 and TRBJ2-1; 13 bases are shared with TRBD2. CDR3 length equals 15 residues. Trimming at V came to 4 bases and at J to 9 bases, leaving 6 bases not matched to a gene. The germline CDR1 and CDR2 sequences are MNHEY and SVGAGI. CDR3 in amino acids: CASSSPGLAGFEQFF. Written as DNA, the CDR3 is TGTGCCAGCAGTTCCCCGGGACTAGCGGGGTTTGAGCAGTTCTTC.

The chain uses TRBV6-1 and TRBJ1-5, with D unresolved. The CDR3 extends over 13 amino acids. Germline V gives CDR1 MNHNS, CDR2 SASEGT. Trimming took off 8 bases at V and 7 bases at J, with 15 bases between the two ends. The chain's CDR3 is CASAMHEVQPQHF. The CDR3 DNA follows: TGTGCCAGCGCAATGCACGAGGTCCAGCCCCAGCATTTT.